The rows below give T cell receptor beta chains drawn from one sample of a study of cytomegalovirus exposure and HLA in healthy donors. The table came from immunoSEQ multiplex PCR; TCRdb's copy has only in-frame clones and leaves some out. This table holds fewer than 250,000 clones, roughly 88% found once. The sequenced sample consisted of PBMCs. The receptors were gathered from a woman aged 25-40 years in good health and CMV-seropositive. CDR3s include the opening cysteine and the closing phenylalanine or tryptophan. The order of the fields is CDR3 length, D gene, V gene, clone size, J gene, CDR3 DNA, CDR3 protein. D genes are given only for firm matches. Clone size is given for some rows only: seen once, a few or many times, or a class if the clone is expanded.

19,TRBD2,TRBV6-1,NA,TRBJ2-7,TGTGCCAGCAGTGAGGCGCGGTTTATAGAGGGAGGGCCTAACTACGAGCAGTACTTC,CASSEARFIEGGPNYEQYF
15,TRBD2,TRBV7-9,NA,TRBJ2-7,TGTGCCAGCAGCTTGCGGACTAGCAGCTCCTACGAGCAGTACTTC,CASSLRTSSSYEQYF
13,NA,TRBV7-3,once,TRBJ2-7,TGTGCCAGCAGCTTACGGCAGGGAGGCGAGCAGTACTTC,CASSLRQGGEQYF
15,NA,TRBV5-1,NA,TRBJ1-3,TGCGCCAGCAGCTTGGGGTCAGGCTCTGGAAACACCATATATTTT,CASSLGSGSGNTIYF
15,NA,TRBV5-1,NA,TRBJ2-7,TGCGCCAGCAGCCTGACGGGCGGTACAGGGATCGAGCAGTACTTC,CASSLTGGTGIEQYF
13,NA,TRBV4-1,NA,TRBJ2-7,TGCGCCAGCAGCCTGAGCGGAGACTACGAGCAGTACTTC,CASSLSGDYEQYF
12,NA,TRBV5-1,few,TRBJ2-1,TGCGCCAGCAGCTTGAGGGAACATGAGCAGTTCTTC,CASSLREHEQFF
11,TRBD1,TRBV20-1,NA,TRBJ1-1,TGCAGTGCGAGGACAGGGGTGGCAGCTTTCTTT,CSARTGVAAFF
14,NA,TRBV29-1,NA,TRBJ2-6,TGCAGCGTCCCCAACAGTTATGGGGCCAACGTCCTGACTTTC,CSVPNSYGANVLTF
11,NA,TRBV28,NA,TRBJ1-2,TGTGCCAGCAGTTTAACCGGGGGCTACACCTTC,CASSLTGGYTF
14,TRBD1,TRBV10-3,NA,TRBJ2-7,TGTGCCATCAGTCTCACAGGGGTCCCCTACGAGCAGTACTTC,CAISLTGVPYEQYF
16,NA,TRBV21-1,NA,TRBJ1-5,TGTGCCAGCAGCAAAGCACGGGGCAGGGTGGAACAGCCCCAGCATTTT,CASSKARGRVEQPQHF
13,TRBD1,TRBV27,NA,TRBJ2-1,TGTGCCAGCAGGGTCCCGGGACAGGGGGCTGAGTTCTTC,CASRVPGQGAEFF
15,NA,TRBV25-1,NA,TRBJ1-4,TGTGCCAGCAGTGAATTGATTACAACTAATGAAAAACTGTTTTTT,CASSELITTNEKLFF
14,NA,TRBV7-2,NA,TRBJ2-7,TGTGCCAGCAGCTATCTAGACTCTACCTACGAGCAGTACTTC,CASSYLDSTYEQYF
16,NA,TRBV6-1,few,TRBJ1-1,TGTGCCAGCAGTGCCCCCGCCGGGCAGCCGGTCACTGAAGCTTTCTTT,CASSAPAGQPVTEAFF
13,TRBD2,TRBV30,once,TRBJ2-3,TGTGCCTGGACTAGCGGTCCCACAGATACGCAGTATTTT,CAWTSGPTDTQYF
13,NA,TRBV30,NA,TRBJ2-3,TGTGCCTGGAGTGTTAGGGGGATGACTACGCAGTATTTT,CAWSVRGMTTQYF
15,TRBD1,TRBV30,NA,TRBJ1-3,TGTGCCTGGAGTGTACGGGACAGGGGTAAAAACACCATATATTTT,CAWSVRDRGKNTIYF
14,NA,TRBV5-4,NA,TRBJ1-1,TGTGCCAGCACCCCTCTAGGTGGTAACACTGAAGCTTTCTTT,CASTPLGGNTEAFF
16,NA,TRBV9,many,TRBJ1-3,TGTGCCAGCAGCGTAGATGCAGGGAGTACAGGAAACACCATATATTTT,CASSVDAGSTGNTIYF
16,TRBD2,TRBV13,NA,TRBJ2-7,TGTGCCAGCAGCTTAGAACTAGCGGGAGGATCCCGCGAGCAGTACTTC,CASSLELAGGSREQYF
14,TRBD1,TRBV28,NA,TRBJ1-1,TGTGCTGTGGACAGGGGCTACATGAACACTGAAGCTTTCTTT,CAVDRGYMNTEAFF
18,NA,TRBV15,NA,TRBJ1-3,TGTGCCACCAGCAGAGCCGCCTTAGATGTATGGGGTGGAAACACCATATATTTT,CATSRAALDVWGGNTIYF
19,TRBD2,TRBV29-1,NA,TRBJ2-5,TGCAGCGTTGAAGGAAGGGCGGGGACTAGCGGGAGCGTGGGGGAGACCCAGTACTTC,CSVEGRAGTSGSVGETQYF
14,NA,TRBV5-8,NA,TRBJ2-5,TGTGCCAGCAGCTTGGTAGCGCGGGGTGGGACCCAGTACTTC,CASSLVARGGTQYF
15,TRBD2,TRBV5-1,NA,TRBJ2-1,TGCGCCAGCAGCTATAGCGGGAGTGCCTACAATGAGCAGTTCTTC,CASSYSGSAYNEQFF
16,NA,TRBV27,once,TRBJ2-1,TGTGCCAGCAGTGGAGGCGGGCCCAGCTCCTACAATGAGCAGTTCTTC,CASSGGGPSSYNEQFF
15,NA,TRBV6-1,NA,TRBJ2-1,TGTGCCAGCAGTGCCCGGTTCTGGGGGAACAATGAGCAGTTCTTC,CASSARFWGNNEQFF
13,NA,TRBV6-5,NA,TRBJ1-2,TGTGCCAGCAGTTACTCACGGGGGATTGGCTACACCTTC,CASSYSRGIGYTF
11,NA,TRBV11-1,once,TRBJ2-7,TGTGCCAGCACCTACAGAGGCGAGCAGTACTTC,CASTYRGEQYF
14,NA,TRBV7-6,NA,TRBJ1-3,TGTGCCAGCAGCTTAGGACAGCCCGGAAACACCATATATTTT,CASSLGQPGNTIYF
13,TRBD1,TRBV9,NA,TRBJ1-2,TGTGCCAGCGGGGAGGGGGCCAACTATGGCTACACCTTC,CASGEGANYGYTF
18,TRBD2,TRBV18,NA,TRBJ2-7,TGTGCCAGCTCACCCGGGACTAGCGGGAGTAAAGGGGCCTACGAGCAGTACTTC,CASSPGTSGSKGAYEQYF